By share, the clone carrying this TCR beta chain ranks as medium-sized. These data come from a study of T cell repertoires in aging, cancer and after chemotherapy. Rearranged V-D-J TRB sequences were amplified with a mixed TRB-A/B primer pool. TCRdb re-analysed the multiplex PCR reads in MiXCR, keeping a single row per CDR3 protein. The sample lists more than 8,000 distinct CDR3 sequences, approximately 25% occurring once. TCR beta rearrangements were amplified from peripheral blood genomic DNA. Material for sequencing was blood. The TCR comes from a human donor with a blood cancer.

CDR3 DNA: TGTGCCAGCAGTGCGGGAGTGCTTTATAGCAATCAGCCCCAGCATTTT. This encodes CASSAGVLYSNQPQHF. J is TRBJ1-5 and V is TRBV12-3 or TRBV12-4, with no clear D. V shed 5 bases and J shed 0 bases, with 14 bases lying between them. CDR3 length: 16 amino acids.